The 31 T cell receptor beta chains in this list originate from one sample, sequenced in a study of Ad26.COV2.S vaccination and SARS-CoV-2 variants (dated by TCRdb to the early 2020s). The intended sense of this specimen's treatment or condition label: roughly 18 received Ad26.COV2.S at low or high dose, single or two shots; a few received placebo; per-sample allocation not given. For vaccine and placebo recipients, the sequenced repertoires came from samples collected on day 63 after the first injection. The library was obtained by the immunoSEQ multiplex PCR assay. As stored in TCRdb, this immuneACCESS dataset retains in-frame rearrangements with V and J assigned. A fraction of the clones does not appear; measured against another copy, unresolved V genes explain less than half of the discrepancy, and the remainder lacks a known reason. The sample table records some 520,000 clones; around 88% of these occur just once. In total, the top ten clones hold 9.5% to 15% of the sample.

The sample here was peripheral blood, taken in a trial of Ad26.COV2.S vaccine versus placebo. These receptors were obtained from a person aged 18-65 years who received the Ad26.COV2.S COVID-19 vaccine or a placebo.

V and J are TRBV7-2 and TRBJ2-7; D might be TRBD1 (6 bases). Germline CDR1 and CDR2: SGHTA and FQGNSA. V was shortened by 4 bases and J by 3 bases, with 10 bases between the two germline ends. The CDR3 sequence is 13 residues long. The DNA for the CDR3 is TGTGCCAGCAGCTCCCGAGGGGGCTACGAGCAGTACTTC. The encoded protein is CASSSRGGYEQYF.

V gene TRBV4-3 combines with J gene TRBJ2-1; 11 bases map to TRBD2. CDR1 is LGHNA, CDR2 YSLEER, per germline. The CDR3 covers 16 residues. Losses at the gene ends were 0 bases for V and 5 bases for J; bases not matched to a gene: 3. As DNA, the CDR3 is TGCGCCAGCAGCCAAGAGGGACTAGCGGTAAACAATGAGCAGTTCTTC. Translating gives CASSQEGLAVNNEQFF.

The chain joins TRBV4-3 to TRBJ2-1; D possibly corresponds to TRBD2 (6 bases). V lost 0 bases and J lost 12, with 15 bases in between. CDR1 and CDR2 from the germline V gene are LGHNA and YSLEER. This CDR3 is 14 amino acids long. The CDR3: CASSQEEGRAPQFF. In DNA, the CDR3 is TGCGCCAGCAGCCAAGAGGAGGGGCGCGCCCCGCAGTTCTTC.

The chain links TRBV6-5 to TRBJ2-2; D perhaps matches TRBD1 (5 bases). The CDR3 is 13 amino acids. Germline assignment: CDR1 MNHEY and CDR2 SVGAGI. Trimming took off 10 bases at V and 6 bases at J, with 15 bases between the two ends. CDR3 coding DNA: TGTGCCACCACGATGATACAGGCCGGGGAGCTGTTTTTT. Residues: CATTMIQAGELFF.

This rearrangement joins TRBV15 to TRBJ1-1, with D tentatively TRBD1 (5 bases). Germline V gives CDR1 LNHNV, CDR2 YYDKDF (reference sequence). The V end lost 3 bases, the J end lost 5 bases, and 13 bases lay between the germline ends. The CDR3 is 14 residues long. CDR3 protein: CATSRGVRGTEAFF. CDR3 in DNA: TGTGCCACCAGCAGGGGGGTCAGAGGGACTGAAGCTTTCTTT.

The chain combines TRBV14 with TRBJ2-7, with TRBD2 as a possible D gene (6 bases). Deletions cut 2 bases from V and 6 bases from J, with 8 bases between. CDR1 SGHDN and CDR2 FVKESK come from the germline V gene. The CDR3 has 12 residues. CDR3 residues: CASSQPSAEQYF. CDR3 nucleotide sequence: TGTGCCAGCAGCCAACCTAGCGCCGAGCAGTACTTC.

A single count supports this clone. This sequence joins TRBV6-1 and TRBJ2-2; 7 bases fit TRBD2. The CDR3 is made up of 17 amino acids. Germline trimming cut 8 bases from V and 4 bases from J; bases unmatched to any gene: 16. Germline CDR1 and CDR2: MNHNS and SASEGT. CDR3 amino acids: CASGGGVGGFSTGELFF. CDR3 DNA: TGTGCCAGCGGTGGAGGGGTCGGGGGGTTTAGCACCGGGGAGCTGTTTTTT.

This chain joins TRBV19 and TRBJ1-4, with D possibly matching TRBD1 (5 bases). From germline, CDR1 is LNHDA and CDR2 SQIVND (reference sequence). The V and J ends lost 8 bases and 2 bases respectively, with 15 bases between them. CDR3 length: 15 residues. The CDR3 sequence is CASRGWGPTNEKLFF. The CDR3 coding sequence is TGTGCCAGTCGGGGCTGGGGACCTACTAATGAAAAACTGTTTTTT. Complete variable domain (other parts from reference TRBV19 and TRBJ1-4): DGGITQSPKYLFRKEGQNVTLSCEQNLNHDAMYWYRQDPGQGLRLIYYSQIVNDFQKGDIAEGYSVSREKKESFPLTVTSAQKNPTAFYLCASRGWGPTNEKLFFGSGTQLSVL.

CDR3 nucleotides: TGTGCCAGCAGCCCGGACGGGGTCTACAATCAGCCCCAGCATTTT. This sequence encodes CASSPDGVYNQPQHF. The chain recombines TRBV28 with TRBJ1-5; D is unresolved. The CDR3 consists of 15 residues. Germline loops: CDR1 MDHEN, CDR2 SYDVKM. V dropped 6 bases and J dropped 3 bases, with 15 bases sitting between them.

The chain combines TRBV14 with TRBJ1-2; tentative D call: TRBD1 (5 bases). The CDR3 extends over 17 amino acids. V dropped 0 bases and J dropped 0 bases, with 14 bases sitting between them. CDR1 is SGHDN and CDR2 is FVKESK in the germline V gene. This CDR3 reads CASSQDSGDASNYGYTF. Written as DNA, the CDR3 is TGTGCCAGCAGCCAAGATAGCGGGGACGCGTCTAACTATGGCTACACCTTC.

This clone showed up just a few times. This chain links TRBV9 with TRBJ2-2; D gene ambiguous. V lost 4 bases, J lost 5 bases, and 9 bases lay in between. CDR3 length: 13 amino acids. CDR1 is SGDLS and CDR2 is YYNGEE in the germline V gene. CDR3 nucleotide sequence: TGTGCCAGCAGCCTTAAGATGACCGGGGAGCTGTTTTTT. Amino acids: CASSLKMTGELFF. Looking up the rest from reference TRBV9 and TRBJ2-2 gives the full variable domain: DSGVTQTPKHLITATGQRVTLRCSPRSGDLSVYWYQQSLDQGLQFLIQYYNGEERAKGNILERFSAQQFPDLHSELNLSSLELGDSALYFCASSLKMTGELFFGEGSRLTVL.

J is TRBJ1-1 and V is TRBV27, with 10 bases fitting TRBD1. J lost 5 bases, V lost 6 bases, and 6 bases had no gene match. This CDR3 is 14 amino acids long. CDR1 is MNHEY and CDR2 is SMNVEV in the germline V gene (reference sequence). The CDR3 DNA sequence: TGTGCCAGCAGCCCAGGACAGGGGGGAACTGAAGCTTTCTTT. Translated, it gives CASSPGQGGTEAFF.

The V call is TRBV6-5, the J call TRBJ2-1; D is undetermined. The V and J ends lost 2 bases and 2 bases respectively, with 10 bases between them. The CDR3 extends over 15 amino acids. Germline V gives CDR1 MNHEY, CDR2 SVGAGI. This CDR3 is CASSYEGRTYNEQFF. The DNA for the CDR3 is TGTGCCAGCAGTTACGAAGGCAGAACCTACAATGAGCAGTTCTTC.

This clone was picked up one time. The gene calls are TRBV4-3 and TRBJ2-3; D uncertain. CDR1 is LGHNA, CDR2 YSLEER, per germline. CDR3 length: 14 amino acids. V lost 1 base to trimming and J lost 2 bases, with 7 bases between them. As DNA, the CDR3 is TGCGCCAGCAGCCAAGCCCTGACCACAGATACGCAGTATTTT. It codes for CASSQALTTDTQYF.

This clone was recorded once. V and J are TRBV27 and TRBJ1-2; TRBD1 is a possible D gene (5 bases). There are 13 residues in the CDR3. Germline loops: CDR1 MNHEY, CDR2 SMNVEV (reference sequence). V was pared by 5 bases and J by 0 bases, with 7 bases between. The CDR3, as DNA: TGTGCCAGCAGTACACAGGCTAACTATGGCTACACCTTC. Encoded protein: CASSTQANYGYTF.

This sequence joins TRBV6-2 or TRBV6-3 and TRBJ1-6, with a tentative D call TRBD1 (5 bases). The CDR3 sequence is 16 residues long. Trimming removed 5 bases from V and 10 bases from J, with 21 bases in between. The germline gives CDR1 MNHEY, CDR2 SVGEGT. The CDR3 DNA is TGTGCCAGCAGTCGACTGGACGCCTTGCGGGGCTCACCCCTCCACTTT. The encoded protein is CASSRLDALRGSPLHF.

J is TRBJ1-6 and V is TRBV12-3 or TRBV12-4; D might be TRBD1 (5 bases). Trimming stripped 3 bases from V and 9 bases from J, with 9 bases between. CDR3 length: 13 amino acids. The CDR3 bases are TGTGCCAGCAGTTTGGGGCGGGGTTCACCCCTCCACTTT. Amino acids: CASSLGRGSPLHF.

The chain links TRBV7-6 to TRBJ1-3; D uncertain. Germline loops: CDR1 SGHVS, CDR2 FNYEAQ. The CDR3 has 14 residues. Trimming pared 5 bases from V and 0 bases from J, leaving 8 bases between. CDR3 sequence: CASSLADSGNTIYF. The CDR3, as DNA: TGTGCCAGCAGCCTGGCAGACTCTGGAAACACCATATATTTT.

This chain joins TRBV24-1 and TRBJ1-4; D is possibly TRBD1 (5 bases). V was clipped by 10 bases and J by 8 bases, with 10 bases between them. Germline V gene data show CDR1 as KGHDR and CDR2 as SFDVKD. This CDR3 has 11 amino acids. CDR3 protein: CATSEGEKLFF. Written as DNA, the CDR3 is TGTGCCACTTCCGAGGGGGAAAAACTGTTTTTT.

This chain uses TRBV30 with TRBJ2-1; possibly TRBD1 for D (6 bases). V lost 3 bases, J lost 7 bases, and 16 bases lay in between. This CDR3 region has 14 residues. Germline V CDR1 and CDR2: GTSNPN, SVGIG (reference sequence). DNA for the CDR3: TGTGCCTGGAGCTCGCAGGGGTTTTGGAATGAGCAGTTCTTC. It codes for CAWSSQGFWNEQFF.

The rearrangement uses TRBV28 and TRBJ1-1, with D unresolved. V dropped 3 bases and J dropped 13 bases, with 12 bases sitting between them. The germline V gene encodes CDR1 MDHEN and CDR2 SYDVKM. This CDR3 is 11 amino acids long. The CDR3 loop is CASSFRLAFFF. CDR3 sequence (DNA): TGTGCCAGCAGTTTTCGACTAGCGTTTTTCTTT.

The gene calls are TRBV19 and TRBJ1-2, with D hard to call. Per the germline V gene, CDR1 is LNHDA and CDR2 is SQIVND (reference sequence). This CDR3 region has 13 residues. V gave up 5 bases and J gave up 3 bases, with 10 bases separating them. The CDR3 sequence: CASSPLGDYGYTF. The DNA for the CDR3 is TGTGCCAGTAGTCCGCTCGGGGACTATGGCTACACCTTC.

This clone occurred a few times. The CDR3 region has the DNA TGTGCCAGCAGCCCAGACAGTGGGGTTGATGGCTACACCTTC. This encodes CASSPDSGVDGYTF. The chain recombines TRBV4-2 with TRBJ1-2; perhaps TRBD1 as D (5 bases). Looked up from germline, CDR1 is LGHNA and CDR2 is YNFKEQ. CDR3 length equals 14 residues. Trimming removed 4 bases from V and 6 bases from J, with 15 bases in between.

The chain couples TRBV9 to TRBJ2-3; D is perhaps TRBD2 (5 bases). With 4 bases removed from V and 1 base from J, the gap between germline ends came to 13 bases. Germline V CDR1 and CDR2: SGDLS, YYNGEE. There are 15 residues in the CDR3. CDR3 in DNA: TGTGCCAGCAGCCTAGAGGGTGTTGGCACAGATACGCAGTATTTT. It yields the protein CASSLEGVGTDTQYF. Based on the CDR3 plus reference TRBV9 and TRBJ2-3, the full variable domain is DSGVTQTPKHLITATGQRVTLRCSPRSGDLSVYWYQQSLDQGLQFLIQYYNGEERAKGNILERFSAQQFPDLHSELNLSSLELGDSALYFCASSLEGVGTDTQYFGPGTRLTVL.

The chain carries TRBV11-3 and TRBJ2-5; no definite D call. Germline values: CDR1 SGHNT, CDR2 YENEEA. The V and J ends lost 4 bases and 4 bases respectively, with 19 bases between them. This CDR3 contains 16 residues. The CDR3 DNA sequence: TGTGCCAGCAGCTCCGGATTCGGTCCCGGTTCAGAGACCCAGTACTTC. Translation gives CASSSGFGPGSETQYF.

This chain's CDR3 is CASSPAGTAISGNTIYF. In nucleotides, the CDR3 is TGTGCCAGCAGCCCTGCCGGGACCGCAATCTCTGGAAACACCATATATTTT. The chain is built from TRBV5-4 and TRBJ1-3; weak D call: TRBD1 (5 bases). V was clipped by 4 bases and J by 0 bases, with 17 bases between them. The germline gives CDR1 SGHNT, CDR2 YYREEE (reference sequence). The CDR3 runs to 17 residues.

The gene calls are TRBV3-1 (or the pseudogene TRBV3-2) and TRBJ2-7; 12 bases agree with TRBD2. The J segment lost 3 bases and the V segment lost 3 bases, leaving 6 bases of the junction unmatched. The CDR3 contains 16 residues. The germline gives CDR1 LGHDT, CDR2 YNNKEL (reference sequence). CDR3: CASSHATSGRVYEQYF. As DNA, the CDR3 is TGTGCCAGCAGCCACGCGACTAGCGGGAGAGTCTACGAGCAGTACTTC.

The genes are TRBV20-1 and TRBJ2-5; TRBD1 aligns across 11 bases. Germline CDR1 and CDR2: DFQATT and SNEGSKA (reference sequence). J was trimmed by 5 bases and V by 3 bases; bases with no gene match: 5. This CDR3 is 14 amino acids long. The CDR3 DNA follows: TGCAGTGCTAGTGGGACAGGGGGACGCGAGACCCAGTACTTC. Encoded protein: CSASGTGGRETQYF.

CDR3 coding DNA: TGCGCCAGCAGCCAAATTCCCGGGGGCCAGAAGTACTTC. It translates to CASSQIPGGQKYF. The rearrangement joins TRBV4-3 to TRBJ2-5; D may correspond to TRBD1 or TRBD2 (6 bases each). The CDR3 consists of 13 residues. Germline V CDR1 and CDR2: LGHNA, YSLEER. Trimming stripped 2 bases from V and 12 bases from J, with 16 bases between.

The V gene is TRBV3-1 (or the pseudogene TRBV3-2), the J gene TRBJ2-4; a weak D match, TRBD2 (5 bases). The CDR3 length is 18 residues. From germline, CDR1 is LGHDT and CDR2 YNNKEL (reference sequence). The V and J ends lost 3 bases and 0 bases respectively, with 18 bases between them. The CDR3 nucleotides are TGTGCCAGCAGCCACGACCCCGGGAAGTGTCGAGCCAAAAACATTCAGTACTTC. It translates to CASSHDPGKCRAKNIQYF.

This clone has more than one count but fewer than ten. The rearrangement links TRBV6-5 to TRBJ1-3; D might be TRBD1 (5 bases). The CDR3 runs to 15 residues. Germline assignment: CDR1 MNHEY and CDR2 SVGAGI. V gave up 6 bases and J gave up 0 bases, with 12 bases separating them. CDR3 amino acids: CASRGPLSSGNTIYF. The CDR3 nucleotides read TGTGCCAGCAGGGGACCCTTGAGCTCTGGAAACACCATATATTTT.